The rows below give T cell receptor beta chains drawn from one sample of a study of blood T cell repertoires in COVID-19. Using immunoSEQ multiplex PCR, the repertoire was profiled, and TCRdb retains in-frame clones only, with some absent. Here the sample spans around 40,000 clones, about 94% being singletons. Source material: peripheral blood. The origin of the receptors is a human donor with active COVID-19. The donor label of this sample is uncertain. Each CDR3 is given with its conserved first and last residue. Each record gives: clone size, J gene, D gene, V gene, CDR3 protein, CDR3 DNA. The D gene is left open where the match is weak. Clone size is not always given. Where it is, it says once, few, many or a class for expanded clones.

-	TRBJ1-2	TRBD1	TRBV6-5	CASSSTGATANYGYTF	TGTGCCAGCAGTTCGACAGGGGCAACAGCTAACTATGGCTACACCTTC
-	TRBJ2-1	TRBD1	TRBV6-5	CASSYRGGAAAEQFF	TGTGCCAGCAGTTACAGAGGGGGCGCGGCTGCTGAGCAGTTCTTC
few	TRBJ1-5	-	TRBV5-4	CASSLQGSQPQHF	TGTGCCAGCAGCTTGCAGGGAAGTCAGCCCCAGCATTTT
-	TRBJ2-2	-	TRBV11-3	CASSLEEGALELFF	TGTGCCAGCAGCTTAGAGGAGGGGGCGTTGGAGCTGTTTTTT
once	TRBJ2-3	TRBD2	TRBV4-1	CASRGLAEDTQYF	TGCGCCAGCAGGGGACTAGCGGAAGATACGCAGTATTTT
-	TRBJ2-3	-	TRBV5-6	CASSWGPSGSTDTQYF	TGTGCCAGCAGCTGGGGACCAAGCGGGAGCACAGATACGCAGTATTTT
-	TRBJ2-7	TRBD2	TRBV24-1	CATSDSAGGIYEQYF	TGTGCCACCAGTGACTCCGCGGGGGGGATCTACGAGCAGTACTTC
-	TRBJ2-1	TRBD1	TRBV4-1	CASSQISTLGQGKNEQFF	TGCGCCAGCAGCCAAATTTCTACTTTGGGACAGGGGAAAAATGAGCAGTTCTTC
-	TRBJ2-7	TRBD1	TRBV2	CASRRQGSYEQYF	TGTGCCAGCAGGAGACAGGGTTCCTACGAGCAGTACTTC
-	TRBJ2-7	-	TRBV7-9	CVFNRASYEQYF	TGTGTCTTCAACAGGGCCTCCTACGAGCAGTACTTC
-	TRBJ2-7	-	TRBV19	CASSIAGRPYEQYF	TGTGCCAGTAGTATTGCGGGGAGGCCCTACGAGCAGTACTTC
-	TRBJ2-3	-	TRBV6-5	CASLGVRSWDTQYF	TGTGCCAGCCTTGGTGTCCGGTCGTGGGATACGCAGTATTTT
once	TRBJ2-5	TRBD2	TRBV5-6	CASSPRGSGGAETQYF	TGTGCCAGCAGCCCTCGGGGGAGCGGGGGGGCCGAGACCCAGTACTTC
-	TRBJ1-4	-	TRBV19	CASSPRGSSEKLFF	TGTGCCAGTAGTCCGAGGGGGAGCAGCGAAAAACTGTTTTTT
-	TRBJ2-2	-	TRBV6-4	CASLFAGGTGELFF	TGTGCCAGCCTCTTTGCCGGGGGCACCGGGGAGCTGTTTTTT
-	TRBJ2-1	TRBD1	TRBV10-3	CATEQGSSYNEQFF	TGTGCCACGGAACAGGGGAGCTCCTACAATGAGCAGTTCTTC
-	TRBJ2-4	-	TRBV7-8	CASSPPLPGLAKNIQYF	TGTGCCAGCAGCCCCCCGCTGCCGGGACTAGCCAAAAACATTCAGTACTTC
-	TRBJ2-7	-	TRBV18	CASSPTRTDYEQYF	TGTGCCAGCTCACCCACCCGGACAGACTACGAGCAGTACTTC
-	TRBJ2-3	TRBD2	TRBV18	CASSPSGTSGTDTQYF	TGTGCCAGCTCACCAAGTGGGACTAGCGGCACAGATACGCAGTATTTT
-	TRBJ2-1	TRBD1	TRBV5-1	CASSWKTGTSYNEQFF	TGCGCCAGCAGCTGGAAGACAGGGACCTCCTACAATGAGCAGTTCTTC
-	TRBJ2-5	-	TRBV4-3	CASSQDWSVQETQYF	TGCGCCAGCAGCCAAGATTGGTCGGTCCAAGAGACCCAGTACTTC
-	TRBJ2-3	-	TRBV4-3	CASSRLLTDTQYF	TGCGCCAGCAGCCGACTATTAACAGATACGCAGTATTTT
-	TRBJ2-7	TRBD2	TRBV3-1/TRBV3-2	CASSQGLAGPYEQYF	TGTGCCAGCAGCCAAGGACTAGCGGGTCCCTACGAGCAGTACTTC
-	TRBJ2-7	-	TRBV28	CASSYLPGANYEQYF	TGTGCCAGCAGTTACCTACCGGGAGCCAACTACGAGCAGTACTTC
-	TRBJ2-2	-	TRBV5-1	CASSLGSGTGELFF	TGCGCCAGCAGCTTGGGATCGGGGACCGGGGAGCTGTTTTTT
-	TRBJ2-3	TRBD2	TRBV5-4	CASSPSGGREDTQYF	TGTGCCAGCAGTCCTAGCGGGGGTCGGGAAGATACGCAGTATTTT
-	TRBJ2-7	-	TRBV7-7	CASSSGTEGEQYF	TGTGCTAGCAGCTCAGGGACGGAGGGCGAGCAGTACTTC
-	TRBJ2-3	TRBD1	TRBV19	CASSRQGADTQYF	TGTGCCAGTAGTAGACAGGGCGCAGATACGCAGTATTTT
once	TRBJ2-7	TRBD2	TRBV27	CASSKGTSGMYGEQYF	TGTGCCAGCAGTAAGGGGACTAGCGGGATGTACGGCGAGCAGTACTTC
-	TRBJ2-3	-	TRBV5-4	CASRGRDGIQSSTDTQYF	TGTGCCAGCAGGGGGCGGGATGGCATTCAGTCTAGCACAGATACGCAGTATTTT
-	TRBJ2-3	-	TRBV4-1	CASSQGAWGTDTQYF	TGCGCCAGCAGCCAAGGGGCTTGGGGCACAGATACGCAGTATTTT
-	TRBJ2-5	TRBD1	TRBV6-5	CASSTGQGARETQYF	TGTGCCAGCAGTACCGGACAGGGGGCGCGGGAGACCCAGTACTTC
-	TRBJ2-7	-	TRBV28	CASSLEYEQYF	TGTGCCAGCAGTTTAGAGTACGAGCAGTACTTC
-	TRBJ2-5	-	TRBV6-2/TRBV6-3	CASSYNAGGETQYF	TGTGCCAGCAGTTACAACGCCGGGGGAGAGACCCAGTACTTC
-	TRBJ1-4	TRBD1	TRBV2	CASTPGQRNEKLFF	TGTGCCAGCACGCCGGGACAGCGTAATGAAAAACTGTTTTTT
-	TRBJ2-1	TRBD2	TRBV19	CASSPRGTSGASSYNEQFF	TGTGCCAGTAGTCCTCGGGGGACTAGCGGGGCCTCCTCCTACAATGAGCAGTTCTTC
-	TRBJ1-1	-	TRBV11-2	CASSLDRGTEAFF	TGTGCCAGCAGCTTGGACAGAGGGACTGAAGCTTTCTTT
once	TRBJ2-1	-	TRBV28	CASSHGSGTNEQFF	TGTGCCAGCAGCCACGGGTCTGGTACCAATGAGCAGTTCTTC
-	TRBJ1-1	-	TRBV19	CASSRVGGQGFF	TGTGCCAGTAGTAGAGTGGGGGGGCAGGGTTTCTTT
-	TRBJ1-2	-	TRBV18	CASSPPRTVYGYTF	TGTGCCAGCTCACCACCCCGGACAGTATATGGCTACACCTTC
-	TRBJ1-6	TRBD1	TRBV27	CASSPRQGNSPLHF	TGTGCCAGCAGTCCCAGACAGGGCAATTCACCCCTCCACTTT
-	TRBJ2-5	TRBD2	TRBV12-3/TRBV12-4	CASSVLERESQYF	TGTGCCAGCAGTGTCTTAGAGCGGGAAAGCCAGTACTTC
-	TRBJ1-5	TRBD1	TRBV19	CASSTGQGAYQPQHF	TGTGCCAGTAGCACAGGACAGGGGGCTTATCAGCCCCAGCATTTT
-	TRBJ1-2	-	TRBV7-9	CASSLAGTPSYGYTF	TGTGCCAGCAGCTTAGCGGGGACACCCTCCTATGGCTACACCTTC
once	TRBJ2-7	TRBD1	TRBV5-1	CASSLSRGRSEQYF	TGCGCCAGCAGCTTGTCCAGGGGGCGGTCCGAGCAGTACTTC
-	TRBJ2-3	-	TRBV7-9	CASSRDRGAPYF	TGTGCCAGCAGCAGGGACCGGGGGGCCCCGTATTTT
-	TRBJ1-4	-	TRBV12-3/TRBV12-4	CASSSPDEKLFF	TGTGCCAGCAGTTCTCCCGATGAAAAACTGTTTTTT
-	TRBJ2-4	TRBD1	TRBV15	CATSRDLGIGAGGNIQYF	TGTGCCACCAGCAGAGATCTAGGGATAGGAGCAGGGGGAAACATTCAGTACTTC
-	TRBJ2-5	TRBD1	TRBV6-1	CASSEAVGQGLRKETQYF	TGTGCCAGCAGTGAAGCCGTGGGACAGGGCCTAAGAAAGGAGACCCAGTACTTC
-	TRBJ2-7	-	TRBV5-1	CASSLSSHYEQYF	TGCGCCAGCAGCTTGAGTAGCCACTACGAGCAGTACTTC
-	TRBJ2-7	TRBD2	TRBV19	CASADPGGATYEQYF	TGTGCCAGTGCCGACCCGGGGGGGGCTACCTACGAGCAGTACTTC
-	TRBJ2-3	-	TRBV6-5	CASSRGASTDTQYF	TGTGCCAGCAGCCGCGGGGCTTCCACAGATACGCAGTATTTT
-	TRBJ2-1	TRBD1	TRBV6-1	CASSESGQGPYNEQFF	TGTGCCAGCAGTGAATCGGGACAGGGTCCCTACAATGAGCAGTTCTTC
-	TRBJ2-1	-	TRBV11-3	CASSFLRGYYNEQFF	TGTGCCAGCAGCTTTCTGCGGGGATACTACAATGAGCAGTTCTTC
-	TRBJ2-1	-	TRBV10-3	CAIRGGITSYNEQFF	TGTGCCATCAGGGGCGGGATCACCTCATACAATGAGCAGTTCTTC
-	TRBJ1-6	-	TRBV5-1	CASSLAWGRDNSPLHF	TGCGCCAGCAGCTTGGCCTGGGGGCGGGATAATTCACCCCTCCACTTT
-	TRBJ2-1	TRBD2	TRBV5-1	CASRIATSGSYNEQFF	TGCGCCAGCAGAATCGCGACTAGCGGTTCCTACAATGAGCAGTTCTTC
-	TRBJ1-5	-	TRBV27	CASSLYSGMAQGQPQHF	TGTGCCAGCAGTTTATATTCAGGGATGGCCCAGGGCCAGCCCCAGCATTTT
-	TRBJ2-7	-	TRBV27	CASTFRAGPAYEQYF	TGTGCCAGCACATTCCGGGCAGGGCCCGCCTACGAGCAGTACTTC
-	TRBJ2-5	TRBD1	TRBV24-1	CATSDPSGGSGETQYF	TGTGCCACCAGTGATCCCTCAGGGGGCTCCGGGGAGACCCAGTACTTC